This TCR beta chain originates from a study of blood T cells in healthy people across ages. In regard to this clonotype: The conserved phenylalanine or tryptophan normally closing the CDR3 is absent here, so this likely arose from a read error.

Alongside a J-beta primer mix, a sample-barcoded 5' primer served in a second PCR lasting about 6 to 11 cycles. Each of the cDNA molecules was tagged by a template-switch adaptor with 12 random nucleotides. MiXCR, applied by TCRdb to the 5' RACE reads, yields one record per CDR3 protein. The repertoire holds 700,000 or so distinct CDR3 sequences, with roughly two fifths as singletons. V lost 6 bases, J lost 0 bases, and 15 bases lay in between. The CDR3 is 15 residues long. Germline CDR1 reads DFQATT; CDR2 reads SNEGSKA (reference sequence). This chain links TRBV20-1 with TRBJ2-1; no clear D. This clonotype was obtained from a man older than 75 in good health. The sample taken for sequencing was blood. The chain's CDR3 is CSATDPRSSYNEQFL. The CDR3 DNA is TGCAGTGCCACAGACCCGAGGAGCTCCTACAATGAGCAGTTCTTA.